These T cell receptor beta chains were read from a single sample in a study of blood T cell repertoires in COVID-19. Sequenced by immunoSEQ multiplex PCR; TCRdb stores in-frame clones only, minus some. Found here are some 170,000 clones, 82% of them singletons; the top ten hold more than 7.5%. Material for sequencing was peripheral blood. The receptors were sampled from a woman between 65 and 79 years old with acute or convalescent COVID-19. Each CDR3 is given without its conserved first and last residue. The order of the fields is V gene, CDR3 protein.

TRBV10-3 | AISESTRRNNYGYT
TRBV30 | AWSDGVAGNTIY
TRBV7-9 | ASSLGRGTGKSYEQY
TRBV29-1 | SVDDQRRGTYNEQF
TRBV19 | ASSIAVSLAGNNEQF
TRBV3-1/TRBV3-2 | ASSQRGDYGTGWLAGTGELF
TRBV10-3 | AISFGQGYEQY
TRBV3-1/TRBV3-2 | ASSLTGTGYT
TRBV6-6 | ASSGPNRALLTEQY
TRBV7-2 | ASSKTGTSGGELF
TRBV10-3 | AISGKQGLGPTDTQY